The 31 T cell receptor beta chains below all came from one sample that was sequenced in a study of T cells in Graves' hyperthyroidism and ophthalmopathy. Amplified TCR beta CDR3 regions came from RNA transcripts. RT-PCR in the first round (using the HTBI primer set) targeted the TCR CDR3. One entry per CDR3 protein results from TCRdb running MiXCR on the multiplex PCR reads. This table has nearly 250,000 distinct CDR3 sequences, around 15% appearing once. The specimen was blood. All receptors come from a woman between 18 and 29 years old with Graves' ophthalmopathy.

In its sample, this clonotype was seen many times. The chain couples TRBV12-3 or TRBV12-4 to TRBJ1-1; no clear D gene. Deletions cut 1 base from V and 5 bases from J, with 8 bases between. The CDR3 covers 13 residues. This CDR3 is CASSLGASTEAFF. In DNA, the CDR3 is TGTGCCAGCAGTTTAGGGGCGTCTACTGAAGCTTTCTTT.

This clonotype was counted ten times or more. The V call is TRBV7-9, the J call TRBJ2-1; D gene ambiguous. The CDR3 has 10 amino acids. CDR1 and CDR2 from the germline V gene are SEHNR and FQNEAQ (reference sequence). The V end lost 6 bases, the J end lost 7 bases, and 4 bases lay between the germline ends. The CDR3 is CASRPNEQFF. The CDR3 region has the DNA TGTGCCAGCAGGCCTAATGAGCAGTTCTTC.

A note on this clonotype: A read error may be the cause here, since a much bigger clone is one base away. The chain couples TRBV6-1 to TRBJ1-4; tentatively, D is TRBD1 (6 bases). The V and J ends lost 6 bases and 1 base respectively, with 15 bases between them. Looked up from germline, CDR1 is MNHNS and CDR2 is SASEGT. This CDR3 is 16 amino acids long. The CDR3 region is CASSPRGGQTNEKLFF. In DNA form, the CDR3 reads TGTGCCAGCAGCCCCCGCGGGGGGCAAACTAATGAAAAACTGTTTTTT.

This clonotype was seen ten or more times. The chain is built from TRBV24-1 and TRBJ1-5, with D uncertain. The CDR3 extends over 14 amino acids. Germline V gives CDR1 KGHDR, CDR2 SFDVKD. The V end lost 4 bases, the J end lost 3 bases, and 9 bases lay between the germline ends. CDR3 in DNA: TGTGCCACCAGTGACGGATCCTACAATCAGCCCCAGCATTTT. Protein sequence: CATSDGSYNQPQHF.

The sample holds many counts of this clonotype. The chain employs TRBV5-5 and TRBJ1-6, with D uncertain. This CDR3 region has 14 residues. The germline V gene has CDR1 SGHKS and CDR2 YYEKEE (reference sequence). Trimming took off 1 base at V and 5 bases at J, with 7 bases between the two ends. The CDR3 loop is CASSLWRNNSPLHF. CDR3 DNA sequence: TGTGCCAGCAGCTTGTGGCGGAATAATTCACCCCTCCACTTT. Full variable domain (rest looked up from reference TRBV5-5 and TRBJ1-6): DAGVTQSPTHLIKTRGQQVTLRCSPISGHKSVSWYQQVLGQGPQFIFQYYEKEERGRGNFPDRFSARQFPNYSSELNVNALLLGDSALYLCASSLWRNNSPLHFGNGTRLTVT.

This clonotype was detected many times. The chain couples TRBV12-5 to TRBJ1-1; D perhaps matches TRBD1 (6 bases). V was shortened by 6 bases and J by 0 bases, with 11 bases between the two germline ends. The CDR3 is 14 amino acids. Germline CDR1 and CDR2: LGHNT and FRNRAP. The CDR3 loop reads CASGADSMNTEAFF. The CDR3 region has the DNA TGTGCTAGTGGAGCGGACAGTATGAACACTGAAGCTTTCTTT.

Note on this clonotype: This sequence may be a read error, since a much larger clone differs from it by one base. CDR3 region: CASSYLAKDIQYF. The CDR3 nucleotides read TGTGCCAGCAGCTATTTAGCCAAAGACATTCAGTACTTC. The rearrangement uses TRBV9 and TRBJ2-4; no clear D gene. CDR3 length: 13 amino acids. Germline V gene lookup returns CDR1 SGDLS and CDR2 YYNGEE. The full variable domain, its missing parts supplied by reference TRBV9 and TRBJ2-4, is DSGVTQTPKHLITATGQRVTLRCSPRSGDLSVYWYQQSLDQGLQFLIQYYNGEERAKGNILERFSAQQFPDLHSELNLSSLELGDSALYFCASSYLAKDIQYFGAGTRLSVL.

This clonotype was recorded many times. The V and J genes are TRBV5-1 and TRBJ2-4, with 8 bases aligning to TRBD1. Trimming took 0 bases from V and 4 from J; bases not matched to a gene: 6. This CDR3 is built from 16 residues. Germline V gene data show CDR1 as SGHRS and CDR2 as YFSETQ. CDR3 residues: CASSLANRTGKNIQYF. For the CDR3, the DNA is TGCGCCAGCAGCTTGGCGAATCGGACAGGGAAAAACATTCAGTACTTC.

This clonotype occurred a few times. This chain joins TRBV6-1 and TRBJ1-5; tentatively, D is TRBD1 (6 bases). Germline lookup yields CDR1 MNHNS and CDR2 SASEGT. The CDR3 runs to 14 residues. Trimming took 6 bases from V and 3 from J, leaving 12 bases between them. CDR3 sequence reads: CASRPGAVNQPQHF. In DNA form, the CDR3 reads TGTGCCAGCAGGCCAGGGGCGGTCAATCAGCCCCAGCATTTT.

This clonotype was seen ten or more times. The chain couples TRBV28 to TRBJ2-6; a possible D gene is TRBD1 (5 bases). Germline V gene sequence: CDR1 MDHEN, CDR2 SYDVKM. Trimming removed 8 bases from V and 4 bases from J, with 6 bases in between. The CDR3 is 12 residues long. The CDR3 loop is CASGAGANVLTF. CDR3 bases: TGTGCCAGCGGGGCCGGGGCCAACGTCCTGACTTTC.

Comments on this clonotype: An end of the junction differs from the germline gene, which may be a read error. The chain joins TRBV7-9 to TRBJ2-1; D possibly matches TRBD1 or TRBD2 (5 bases each). This CDR3 comprises 13 residues. CDR1 is SEHNR, CDR2 FQNEAQ, per germline (reference sequence). As DNA, the CDR3 is TGTGCCAGCAGCTTGGCCGGAGCGGACAAGCAGCTCTTC. This sequence encodes CASSLAGADKQLF. The full variable domain, in which reference TRBV7-9 and TRBJ2-1 provide the parts outside the CDR3, is DTGVSQNPRHKITKRGQNVTFRCDPISEHNRLYWYRQTLGQGPEFLTYFQNEAQLEKSRLLSDRFSAERPKGSFSTLEIQRTEQGDSAMYLCASSLAGADKQLFGPGTRLTVL.

This clonotype came up many times. The rearrangement joins TRBV20-1 to TRBJ1-5; TRBD1 matches 7 bases. The CDR3 runs to 17 residues. Germline CDR1 is DFQATT and CDR2 is SNEGSKA (reference sequence). V lost 0 bases, J lost 7 bases, and 15 bases stayed unmatched. This chain's CDR3 is CSARDAKLTGNRQPQHF. The CDR3 DNA reads TGCAGTGCTAGAGACGCAAAGTTGACAGGGAATCGGCAGCCCCAGCATTTT.

This clonotype was counted between two and nine times. The genes are TRBV11-2 and TRBJ1-2; 11 positions agree with TRBD1. V was clipped by 4 bases and J by 6 bases; unmatched bases: 10. Per germline, CDR1 SGHAT and CDR2 FQNNGV. The CDR3 loop spans 16 amino acids. The CDR3 DNA follows: TGTGCCAGCAGCTCCCTTACCGGGACAGGGGGGGATGGCTACACCTTC. Translating it yields CASSSLTGTGGDGYTF.

The chain is built from TRBV28 and TRBJ1-1, with D perhaps TRBD1 (5 bases). Germline values: CDR1 MDHEN, CDR2 SYDVKM. The CDR3 runs to 17 residues. Trimming shortened V by 5 bases and J by 4 bases, and 23 bases separated the two germline ends. The CDR3 here is CASSRRSGARGATEAFF. The CDR3 DNA is TGTGCCAGCAGTCGTCGTAGCGGGGCTAGGGGCGCCACTGAAGCTTTCTTT.

In its sample, this clonotype was seen many times. The V and J genes are TRBV30 and TRBJ2-3; D not certain. V dropped 0 bases and J dropped 7 bases, with 11 bases sitting between them. The CDR3 loop spans 13 amino acids. Germline assignment: CDR1 GTSNPN and CDR2 SVGIG (reference sequence). The CDR3 coding sequence is TGTGCCTGGAGTGTACTGACATCGAATACGCAGTATTTT. Amino acids: CAWSVLTSNTQYF.

This clonotype was seen many times. The gene calls are TRBV9 and TRBJ1-6; D is unclear. Germline values: CDR1 SGDLS, CDR2 YYNGEE. The ends were cut back, 3 bases at V and 7 bases at J, with 11 bases in the middle. There are 14 residues in the CDR3. DNA for the CDR3: TGTGCCAGCAGCGCCCAAGGTTGGAATTCACCCCTCCACTTT. It codes for CASSAQGWNSPLHF.

This clonotype has at least ten counts. CDR3 region: CASSYSPTSGALKQYF. The CDR3, as DNA: TGTGCCAGCAGTTACTCCCCGACTAGCGGGGCGTTAAAGCAGTACTTC. The chain recombines TRBV6-5 with TRBJ2-7, with 11 bases fitting TRBD2. CDR1 and CDR2 from the germline V gene are MNHEY and SVGAGI. The trim removed 0 bases at V and 8 bases at J, leaving 9 bases unmatched. The CDR3 totals 16 residues.

This clonotype has at least ten counts. The chain joins TRBV18 to TRBJ1-3; 8 bases agree with TRBD1. Per the germline V gene, CDR1 is KGHSH and CDR2 is LQKENI. The CDR3 is 16 residues long. The ends lost 2 bases at V and 3 bases at J; junction bases unmatched: 6. The CDR3 loop is CASSPKQGAGGNTIYF. Written as DNA, the CDR3 is TGTGCCAGCTCACCAAAGCAGGGGGCAGGTGGAAACACCATATATTTT.

The V and J genes are TRBV10-3 and TRBJ2-3; the match to TRBD2 covers 14 bases. CDR3 length equals 17 residues. Germline V lookup: CDR1 ENHRY, CDR2 SYGVKD. With V trimmed by 4 bases and J by 2 bases, 5 bases remained unmatched. The CDR3: CAISGTSGRPPTDTQYF. The CDR3 DNA sequence: TGTGCCATCAGTGGGACTAGCGGGAGGCCTCCCACAGATACGCAGTATTTT.

This clonotype appeared many times. The V and J genes are TRBV24-1 and TRBJ2-3; 8 positions agree with TRBD2. The CDR3 consists of 15 residues. Per the germline V gene, CDR1 is KGHDR and CDR2 is SFDVKD. The J segment lost 1 base and the V segment lost 5 bases, leaving 4 bases of the junction unmatched. The CDR3 here is CATSGAGEGTDTQYF. CDR3 coding DNA: TGTGCCACCAGTGGAGCGGGAGAGGGCACAGATACGCAGTATTTT.

The rearrangement uses TRBV9 and TRBJ1-1; D is possibly TRBD1 (6 bases). The germline gives CDR1 SGDLS, CDR2 YYNGEE. With 2 bases removed from V and 1 base from J, the gap between germline ends came to 24 bases. This CDR3 spans 19 amino acids. This CDR3 is CASSVRGPGSTNKNTEAFF. The CDR3, as DNA: TGTGCCAGCAGCGTCAGGGGTCCAGGGAGCACAAATAAGAACACTGAAGCTTTCTTT.

The V call is TRBV28, the J call TRBJ2-1; 11 bases align to TRBD1. CDR1 is MDHEN, CDR2 SYDVKM, per germline. CDR3 length: 15 amino acids. With 4 bases clipped from V and 6 bases from J, the junction kept 5 bases outside the gene matches. The CDR3: CASSSLGTGGNEQFF. CDR3 in DNA: TGTGCCAGCAGTTCTCTCGGGACAGGGGGCAATGAGCAGTTCTTC.

This clonotype was seen at least ten times. The rearrangement uses TRBV5-1 and TRBJ1-5; no clear D gene. CDR1 and CDR2 (germline): SGHRS, YFSETQ. Trimming took 0 bases from V and 6 from J, leaving 13 bases between them. The CDR3 is made up of 15 amino acids. The CDR3 nucleotides are TGCGCCAGCAGCTTGGATGGGGAAGGTGGTCAGCCCCAGCATTTT. It translates to CASSLDGEGGQPQHF. The variable domain in full, completed from reference TRBV5-1 and TRBJ1-5, reads KAGVTQTPRYLIKTRGQQVTLSCSPISGHRSVSWYQQTPGQGLQFLFEYFSETQRNKGNFPGRFSGRQFSNSRSEMNVSTLELGDSALYLCASSLDGEGGQPQHFGDGTRLSIL.

This clonotype appeared many times. The chain employs TRBV29-1 and TRBJ2-2; TRBD1 agrees at 9 bases. V was pared by 7 bases and J by 2 bases, with 14 bases of the junction left unmatched. The CDR3 loop spans 17 amino acids. Germline V gene sequence: CDR1 SQVTM, CDR2 ANQGSEA. The CDR3 reads CSALDRGAFINTGELFF. Written as DNA, the CDR3 is TGCAGCGCATTGGACAGGGGAGCGTTTATTAACACCGGGGAGCTGTTTTTT.

This clonotype has just a few counts. The V call is TRBV4-3, the J call TRBJ2-2, with 7 bases matching TRBD1. The germline V gene has CDR1 LGHNA and CDR2 YSLEER. The CDR3 is 16 residues long. V gave up 3 bases and J gave up 5 bases; unmatched junction bases: 9. The CDR3 coding sequence is TGCGCCAGCAGCCAGGAACCGGGACAGAGGACCGGGGAGCTGTTTTTT. This gives the protein CASSQEPGQRTGELFF.

This clonotype was counted between two and nine times. A much larger clone lies a single base off, so this may be a read error. V and J are TRBV28 and TRBJ1-1; no reliable D call. CDR3 length equals 15 residues. With 5 bases removed from V and 4 bases from J, the gap between germline ends came to 17 bases. The germline CDR1 and CDR2 sequences are MDHEN and SYDVKM. For the CDR3, the DNA is TGTGCCAGCAGTACCACGGAACCGGCGAGCACTGAAGCTTTCTTT. Amino acid sequence: CASSTTEPASTEAFF.

The chain links TRBV2 to TRBJ2-3, with 9 bases matching TRBD1. The trim removed 6 bases at V and 2 bases at J, leaving 6 bases unmatched. Germline CDR1 reads SNHLY; CDR2 reads FYNNEI. The CDR3 is 15 residues long. CDR3 loop: CASSGGTGNTDTQYF. The DNA for the CDR3 is TGTGCCAGCAGCGGGGGGACAGGGAACACAGATACGCAGTATTTT.

This clonotype came up a few times. A much more abundant neighbour one base away suggests this may be a read error. CDR3 nucleotides: TGCAGCATTGGCTATAGCGGGAGAGGCACAGATACGCAGTATTTT. Protein product: CSIGYSGRGTDTQYF. The chain joins TRBV29-1 to TRBJ2-3; 9 positions match TRBD2. CDR3 length: 15 residues. CDR1 is SQVTM, CDR2 ANQGSEA, per germline. After removal of 8 bases from V and 1 base from J, the junction contained 10 bases not matched to a gene.

The genes are TRBV14 and TRBJ2-5; 9 bases fit TRBD1. Trimming cost V 4 bases and J 9 bases; bases outside gene matches: 6. Germline V lookup: CDR1 SGHDN, CDR2 FVKESK. The CDR3 runs to 13 residues. CDR3 sequence: CASSLDRGGPQYF. The CDR3 DNA reads as TGTGCCAGCAGCCTTGACAGGGGGGGGCCCCAGTACTTC.

This clonotype was observed many times. The rearrangement joins TRBV19 to TRBJ1-5; 9 bases map to TRBD1. This CDR3 has 15 amino acids. J was trimmed by 1 base and V by 3 bases; bases with no gene match: 1. CDR1 LNHDA and CDR2 SQIVND come from the germline V gene (reference sequence). CDR3 DNA: TGTGCCAGTAGTATGGACAGGGGAAGCAATCAGCCCCAGCATTTT. Its translation is CASSMDRGSNQPQHF.

The genes are TRBV29-1 and TRBJ2-7; TRBD2 matches 14 bases. The J segment lost 5 bases and the V segment lost 6 bases, leaving 15 bases of the junction unmatched. CDR1 SQVTM and CDR2 ANQGSEA come from the germline V gene. The CDR3 loop spans 17 amino acids. The CDR3 loop is CSVCLIGTSGSVNEQYF. The CDR3 bases are TGCAGCGTCTGTTTGATCGGGACTAGCGGGAGCGTCAACGAGCAGTACTTC.